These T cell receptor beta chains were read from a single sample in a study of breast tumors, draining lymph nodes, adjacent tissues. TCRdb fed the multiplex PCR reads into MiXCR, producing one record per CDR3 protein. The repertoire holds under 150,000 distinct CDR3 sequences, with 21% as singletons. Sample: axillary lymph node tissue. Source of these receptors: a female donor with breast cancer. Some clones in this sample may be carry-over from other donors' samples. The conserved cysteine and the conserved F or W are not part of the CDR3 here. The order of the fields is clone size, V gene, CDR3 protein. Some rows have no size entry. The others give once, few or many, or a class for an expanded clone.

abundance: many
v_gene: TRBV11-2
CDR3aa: ASSPEAGVADTQY

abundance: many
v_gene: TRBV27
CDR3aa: ASSLSPGFNSPLH

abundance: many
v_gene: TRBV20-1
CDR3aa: SARPRQGDYGYT

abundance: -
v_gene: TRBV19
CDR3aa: ASRAPGETQY

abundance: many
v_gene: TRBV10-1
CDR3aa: ASSGTNEKLF

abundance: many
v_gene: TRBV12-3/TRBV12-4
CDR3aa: ASSSSGREWDTQY

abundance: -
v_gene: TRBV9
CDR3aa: ASSVVDGPYEQY

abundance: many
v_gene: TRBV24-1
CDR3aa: ATSDFGLANQETQY

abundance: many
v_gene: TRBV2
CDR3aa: ASSRSSGNTIY

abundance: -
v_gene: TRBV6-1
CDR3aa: ASSVPGVNQPQH

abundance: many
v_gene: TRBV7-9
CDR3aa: ASSSDYYEQY

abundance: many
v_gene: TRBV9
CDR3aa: ASSAQVTGDYGYT

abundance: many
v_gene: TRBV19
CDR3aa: ASSLQGTSEKLF

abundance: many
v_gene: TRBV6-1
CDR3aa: ASRDRQGGYEQY

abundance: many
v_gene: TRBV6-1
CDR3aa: ASSEEIGAYEQY

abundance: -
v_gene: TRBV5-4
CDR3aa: ASSSGLAVNTGELF

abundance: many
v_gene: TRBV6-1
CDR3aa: ASSESTPSTDTQY

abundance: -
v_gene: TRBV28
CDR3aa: ASSPQGEETQY

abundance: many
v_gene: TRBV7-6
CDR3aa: ASSLRFSSETQY

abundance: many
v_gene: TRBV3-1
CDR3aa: ASSQVAASTDTQY

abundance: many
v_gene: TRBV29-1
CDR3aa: SVPFGLGEQF

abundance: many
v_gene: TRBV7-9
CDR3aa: ASSLGQGVGEQY

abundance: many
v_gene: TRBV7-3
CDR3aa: ASSLKTGQGAVNEQF

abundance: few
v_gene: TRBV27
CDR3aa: ASSPTSGTITYEQH

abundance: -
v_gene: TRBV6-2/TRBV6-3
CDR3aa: ASSYWSHPEAQF

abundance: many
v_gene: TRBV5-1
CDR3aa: ASSLEVSDKQF

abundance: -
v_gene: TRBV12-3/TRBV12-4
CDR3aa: ASSLDRGRTEAF

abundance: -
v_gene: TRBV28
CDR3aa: ASNNPLGSGCT

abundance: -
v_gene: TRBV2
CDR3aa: ASNQGENTEAF

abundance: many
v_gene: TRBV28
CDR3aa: ASTPVVLGEQY

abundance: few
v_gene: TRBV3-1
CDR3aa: ASSPSGSRKNEQF

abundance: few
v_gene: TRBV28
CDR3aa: ASLTIGTDLGNNEQF

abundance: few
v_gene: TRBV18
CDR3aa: ASSQFNPGQGSETQY

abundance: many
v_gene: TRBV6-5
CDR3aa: ASSYLAGTGELF

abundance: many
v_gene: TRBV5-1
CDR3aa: ASSFASGRPHEQY

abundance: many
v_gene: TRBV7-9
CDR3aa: ASSPEGGGGRLPF